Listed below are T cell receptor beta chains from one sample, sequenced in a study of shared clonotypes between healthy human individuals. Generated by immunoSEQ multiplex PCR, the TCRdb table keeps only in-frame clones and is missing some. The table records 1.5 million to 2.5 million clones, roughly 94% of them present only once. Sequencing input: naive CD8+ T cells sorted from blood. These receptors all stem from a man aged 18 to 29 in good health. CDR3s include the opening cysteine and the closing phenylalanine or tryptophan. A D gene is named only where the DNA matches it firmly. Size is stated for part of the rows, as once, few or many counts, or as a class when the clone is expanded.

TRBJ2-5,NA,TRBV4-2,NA,TGTGCCAGCAGCCAAGAATCTAGACAAGAGACCCAGTACTTC,CASSQESRQETQYF
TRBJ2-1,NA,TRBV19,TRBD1,TGTGCCAGTAGTGCGTGGGACAGCTCCTACAATGAGCAGTTCTTC,CASSAWDSSYNEQFF
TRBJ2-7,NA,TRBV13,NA,TGTGCCAGCAGCGATCGGGGTACCTACGAGCAGTACTTC,CASSDRGTYEQYF
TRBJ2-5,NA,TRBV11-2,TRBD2,TGTGCCAGCAGTTCTAGCGGGGTCGAGACCCAGTACTTC,CASSSSGVETQYF
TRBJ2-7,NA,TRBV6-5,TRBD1,TGTGCCAGCAGTTACCCGAACAGACAGGGTTACCCCGAGCAGTACTTC,CASSYPNRQGYPEQYF
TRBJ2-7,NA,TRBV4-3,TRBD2,TGCGCCAGCAGCCTTGGTGCGGGAGGGCCGGGTGGGGAGCAGTACTTC,CASSLGAGGPGGEQYF
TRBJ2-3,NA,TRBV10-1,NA,TGCGCCAGCAGTGAAATGGACGATAGCACAGATACGCAGTATTTT,CASSEMDDSTDTQYF
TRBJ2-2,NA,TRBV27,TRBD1,TGTGCCAGCACCAGGACAGGGGGGTTCGTGGAGCTGTTTTTT,CASTRTGGFVELFF
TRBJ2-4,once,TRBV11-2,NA,TGTGCCAGCAGCTCCCTCGGAGCCAAAAACATTCAGTACTTC,CASSSLGAKNIQYF
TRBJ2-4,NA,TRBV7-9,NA,TGTGCCAGCAGCCCCCCGGCGGGATTAGCCAAAAACATTCAGTACTTC,CASSPPAGLAKNIQYF
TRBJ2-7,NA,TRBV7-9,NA,TGTGCCAGCCGCTATGACCCCTCTGCTACCTACGAGCAGTACTTC,CASRYDPSATYEQYF
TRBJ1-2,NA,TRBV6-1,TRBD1,TGTGCCAGCATTGAAACAGGGGCAGGTGGTGGCTACACCTTC,CASIETGAGGGYTF
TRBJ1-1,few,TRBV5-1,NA,TGCGCCAGCAGCGTCCGCCAAGGGGTTGGGGCTGAAGCTTTCTTT,CASSVRQGVGAEAFF